The 19 T cell receptor beta chains reported below all come from one sample, sequenced in a study of blood T cell repertoires in COVID-19. TCRdb's table, derived via immunoSEQ multiplex PCR, lists solely in-frame clones and lacks some. The repertoire holds around 97,000 clones, with approximately 80% as singletons. What was sequenced was peripheral blood. These receptors all stem from a human donor in a cohort sampled during active or convalescent COVID-19.

Note on this clone: Other DNA variants within this sample encode the same CDR3. The chain combines TRBV4-2 with TRBJ1-4, with D maybe TRBD1 (5 bases). The germline V and J ends were trimmed by 0 bases and 7 bases, with 12 bases remaining between them. Germline V CDR1 and CDR2: LGHNA, YNFKEQ. CDR3 size: 15 residues. The CDR3 loop reads CASSQDRQGVEKLFF. As DNA, the CDR3 is TGTGCCAGCAGCCAAGACCGGCAGGGTGTTGAAAAACTGTTTTTT.

The rearrangement links TRBV27 to TRBJ1-1, with TRBD1 as a possible D gene (5 bases). The V and J ends lost 2 bases and 2 bases respectively, with 12 bases between them. The CDR3 runs to 15 residues. The V gene's germline CDR1 is MNHEY and CDR2 SMNVEV (reference sequence). The CDR3, as DNA: TGTGCCAGCAGTTTAATGGGGCAGGACAACACTGAAGCTTTCTTT. Translated: CASSLMGQDNTEAFF.

This rearrangement joins TRBV9 to TRBJ1-6, with D tentatively TRBD1 (6 bases). V lost 2 bases, J lost 6 bases, and 9 bases lay in between. The germline V gene encodes CDR1 SGDLS and CDR2 YYNGEE. The CDR3 contains 14 residues. DNA for the CDR3: TGTGCCAGCAGCGTTCACAGGGCTAATTCACCCCTCCACTTT. This translates into CASSVHRANSPLHF.

This chain connects TRBV10-3 to TRBJ1-2; no reliable D call. V lost 3 bases and J 5 bases, leaving 10 bases between the germline ends. This CDR3 comprises 13 residues. In germline, CDR1 is ENHRY, CDR2 SYGVKD. CDR3 in DNA: TGTGCCATCAGTGAACTACGAGCGTATGGCTACACCTTC. Translated, it gives CAISELRAYGYTF.

V and J are TRBV6-5 and TRBJ1-1, with D unclear. Germline V gene data show CDR1 as MNHEY and CDR2 as SVGAGI. The CDR3 spans 12 residues. V gave up 6 bases and J gave up 10 bases, with 15 bases separating them. The CDR3 nucleotides read TGTGCCAGCAGCCCCACGGGAGGAGGAGCTTTCTTT. This sequence encodes CASSPTGGGAFF.

This CDR3 reads CASFPGQGLLNTEAFF. The DNA for the CDR3 is TGTGCCAGCTTTCCGGGACAGGGTTTATTGAACACTGAAGCTTTCTTT. This rearrangement joins TRBV18 to TRBJ1-1; 9 bases map to TRBD1. V shed 7 bases and J 0 bases; nucleotides not matched to a gene: 9. Germline V gene lookup returns CDR1 KGHSH and CDR2 LQKENI. This CDR3 comprises 16 residues.

This clone showed up just once. Here the CDR3 DNA reads TGTGCCAGCAGCCAAACAGGCGTCACAGATACGCAGTATTTT. Translation gives CASSQTGVTDTQYF. This rearrangement joins TRBV28 to TRBJ2-3, with a possible D match to TRBD1 (5 bases). The CDR3 loop spans 14 amino acids. CDR1 is MDHEN, CDR2 SYDVKM, per germline. Trimming removed 6 bases at V and 2 bases at J, with 12 bases between.

This clone was detected a few times. The rearrangement uses TRBV4-3 and TRBJ1-1; possibly TRBD1 for D (5 bases). The V gene's germline CDR1 is LGHNA and CDR2 YSLEER. This CDR3 has 15 residues. Trimming pared 0 bases from V and 3 bases from J, leaving 11 bases between. The CDR3 sequence: CASSQDPGVDTEAFF. In DNA form, the CDR3 reads TGCGCCAGCAGCCAAGATCCGGGGGTGGACACTGAAGCTTTCTTT.

This rearrangement joins TRBV6-2 or TRBV6-3 to TRBJ1-2; tentative D call: TRBD1 (6 bases). This CDR3 has 12 residues. With 5 bases removed from V and 8 bases from J, the gap between germline ends came to 12 bases. CDR1 MNHEY and CDR2 SVGEGT come from the germline V gene. Here the CDR3 reads CASSLVQGGYTF. CDR3 bases: TGTGCCAGCAGTCTTGTACAGGGAGGCTACACCTTC.

The chain combines TRBV7-8 with TRBJ2-7; TRBD2 aligns across 7 bases. Losses at the gene ends were 5 bases for V and 3 bases for J; bases not matched to a gene: 1. The CDR3 totals 12 residues. The germline gives CDR1 SGHVS, CDR2 FQNEAQ. CDR3 in DNA: TGTGCCAGCAGCCCGGGGGGCTACGAGCAGTACTTC. This translates into CASSPGGYEQYF. Complete variable domain (other parts from reference TRBV7-8 and TRBJ2-7): GAGVSQSPRYKVAKRGQDVALRCDPISGHVSLFWYQQALGQGPEFLTYFQNEAQLDKSGLPSDRFFAERPEGSVSTLKIQRTQQEDSAVYLCASSPGGYEQYFGPGTRLTVT.

This chain uses TRBV11-2 with TRBJ1-4, with a tentative D call TRBD1 (6 bases). Germline V CDR1 and CDR2: SGHAT, FQNNGV. The CDR3 spans 15 residues. Trimming left V 5 bases short and J 7 bases short, with 17 bases between. The CDR3 sequence: CASSPAGAGTEKLFF. The DNA for the CDR3 is TGTGCCAGCAGCCCCGCGGGGGCGGGGACTGAAAAACTGTTTTTT.

V and J are TRBV3-1 (or the pseudogene TRBV3-2) and TRBJ1-2, with TRBD1 identical over 7 bases. CDR1 and CDR2 (germline): LGHDT, YNNKEL (reference sequence). With 0 bases clipped from V and 0 bases from J, the junction kept 1 base outside the gene matches. The CDR3 sequence is 15 residues long. CDR3 residues: CASSQDRGANYGYTF. CDR3 nucleotides: TGTGCCAGCAGCCAAGACAGGGGGGCTAACTATGGCTACACCTTC.

V and J are TRBV13 and TRBJ2-1, with TRBD2 matching over 10 bases. The CDR3 is 15 residues long. Germline CDR1 and CDR2: PRHDT and FYEKMQ (reference sequence). J gave up 6 bases and V 7 bases, and 9 bases lay outside the gene matches. The DNA of the CDR3 is TGTGCCAGCACTCGTACTAGCGGGGACTTCAATGAGCAGTTCTTC. Encoded protein: CASTRTSGDFNEQFF.

A note on this clone: An end of the junction differs from the germline gene, which may be a read error. The chain uses TRBV18 and TRBJ2-6; 10 bases are shared with TRBD1. This CDR3 contains 21 residues. Germline V gives CDR1 KGHSH, CDR2 LQKENI. CDR3 in DNA: TGTGCCAGCTCGCCACTCCCGGGACAGGGGCCTCCTGACTCTGGGGCCAACGTCCTGACTTTC. Amino acids: CASSPLPGQGPPDSGANVLTF.

This chain joins TRBV4-1 and TRBJ1-1, with unresolved D. Trimming left V 5 bases short and J 6 bases short, with 10 bases between. Looked up from germline, CDR1 is MGHRA and CDR2 is YSYEKL. The CDR3 length is 12 residues. CDR3 sequence: CASSSRLAEAFF. The CDR3 DNA reads as TGCGCCAGCAGCTCCCGGTTGGCTGAAGCTTTCTTT.

The chain has TRBV3-1 (or the pseudogene TRBV3-2) and TRBJ1-1; TRBD1 agrees at 9 bases. The junction had 5 bases not matched to a gene; V was cut back by 2 bases and J by 4 bases. This CDR3 region has 15 residues. The germline V gene encodes CDR1 LGHDT and CDR2 YNNKEL (reference sequence). The CDR3 coding sequence is TGTGCCAGCAGCCAAATGGGACAGGGTTTCACTGAAGCTTTCTTT. The encoded protein is CASSQMGQGFTEAFF.

The chain has TRBV4-1 and TRBJ2-1; no firm D call. The V and J ends lost 0 bases and 2 bases respectively, with 11 bases between them. The germline CDR1 and CDR2 sequences are MGHRA and YSYEKL. This CDR3 contains 16 residues. CDR3 sequence: CASSQDPLRAYNEQFF. Written as DNA, the CDR3 is TGCGCCAGCAGCCAAGATCCTTTGCGCGCCTACAATGAGCAGTTCTTC.

CDR3 DNA sequence: TGTGCCAGCAGCTTAGCTCAGATGGGGCGCGATATAGGGGAGCAGTACTTC. Encoded protein: CASSLAQMGRDIGEQYF. The chain recombines TRBV7-2 with TRBJ2-7, with D maybe TRBD1 (5 bases). This CDR3 is 17 amino acids long. Trimming pared 0 bases from V and 7 bases from J, leaving 22 bases between. CDR1 and CDR2 (germline): SGHTA, FQGNSA.

The chain is built from TRBV19 and TRBJ1-2; TRBD1 matches 9 bases. There are 16 residues in the CDR3. Trimming at V came to 6 bases and at J to 7 bases, leaving 15 bases not matched to a gene. Germline CDR1 LNHDA, CDR2 SQIVND (reference sequence). CDR3 sequence (DNA): TGTGCCAGTAGAACCGGGACAGGGCTTGCGGTCGGTGGCTACACCTTC. Amino acid sequence: CASRTGTGLAVGGYTF.